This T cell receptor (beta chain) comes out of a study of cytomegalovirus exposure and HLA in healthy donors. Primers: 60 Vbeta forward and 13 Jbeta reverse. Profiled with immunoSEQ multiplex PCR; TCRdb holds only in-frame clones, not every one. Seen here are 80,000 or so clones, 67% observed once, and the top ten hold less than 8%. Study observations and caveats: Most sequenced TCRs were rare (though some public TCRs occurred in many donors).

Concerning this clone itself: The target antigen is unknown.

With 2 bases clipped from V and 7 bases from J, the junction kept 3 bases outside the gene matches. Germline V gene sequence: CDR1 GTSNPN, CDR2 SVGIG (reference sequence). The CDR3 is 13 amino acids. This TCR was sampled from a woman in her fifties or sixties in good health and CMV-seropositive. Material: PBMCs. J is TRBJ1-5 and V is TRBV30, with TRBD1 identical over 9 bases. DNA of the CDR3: TGTGCCTGGAGTCGACAGGGGGGCCAGCCCCAGCATTTT. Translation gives CAWSRQGGQPQHF. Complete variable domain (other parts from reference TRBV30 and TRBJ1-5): SQTIHQWPATLVQPVGSPLSLECTVEGTSNPNLYWYRQAAGRGLQLLFYSVGIGQISSEVPQNLSASRPQDRQFILSSKKLLLSDSGFYLCAWSRQGGQPQHFGDGTRLSIL.